A selection of T cell receptor beta chains follows, all from one sample in a study of blood T cell repertoires in COVID-19. The repertoire was sequenced with immunoSEQ multiplex PCR; TCRdb's copy has only in-frame clones and lacks some. Of roughly 300,000 clones detected, over 75% appear once; the ten largest clones hold about 4.2%. Sequenced sample: PBMCs or T cells enriched from blood (not recorded which). These receptor sequences come from a man aged 25 to 40 who had recovered from COVID-19. Both conserved end residues are part of each CDR3. A D gene is named only where the DNA matches it firmly. Some rows mark clone size as missing; the rest say once, few, many or name a class of expanded clone.

clone size	V gene	D gene	J gene	CDR3 length	CDR3 protein	CDR3 DNA
-	TRBV4-1	-	TRBJ2-1	14	CASSQVSGINEQFF	TGCGCCAGCAGCCAAGTATCAGGTATCAATGAGCAGTTCTTC
-	TRBV29-1	-	TRBJ2-3	11	CSAAFADTQYF	TGCAGCGCCGCGTTCGCAGATACGCAGTATTTT
-	TRBV28	-	TRBJ1-1	15	CASSTGGAMNTEAFF	TGTGCCAGCAGTACTGGGGGCGCCATGAACACTGAAGCTTTCTTT
-	TRBV10-2	-	TRBJ1-4	15	CASSDRGSTNEKLFF	TGCGCCAGCAGTGATCGGGGTTCAACTAATGAAAAACTGTTTTTT
-	TRBV23-1	-	TRBJ1-5	11	CASSRERPQHF	TGCGCCAGCAGTCGGGAGCGGCCCCAGCATTTT
-	TRBV7-5	-	TRBJ2-1	18	CARSLIPPRTGHRNEQFF	TGTGCCAGAAGCTTAATTCCCCCCCGGACAGGGCATCGCAATGAGCAGTTCTTC
-	TRBV19	-	TRBJ1-6	14	CASSIDRNNSPLHF	TGTGCCAGTAGTATAGACAGGAATAATTCACCCCTCCACTTT
once	TRBV12-5	-	TRBJ2-1	17	CASGSGLGRRSYNEQFF	TGTGCTAGTGGTTCCGGACTGGGTAGGCGATCCTACAATGAGCAGTTCTTC
-	TRBV2	TRBD1	TRBJ1-1	14	CASSDDRANTEAFF	TGTGCCAGCAGTGATGACAGGGCAAACACTGAAGCTTTCTTT
once	TRBV19	-	TRBJ2-1	14	CAGRTNVPRSEQFF	TGTGCCGGTAGGACAAACGTCCCACGATCGGAGCAGTTCTTC
-	TRBV12-5	-	TRBJ1-3	13	CASGRETGNTIYF	TGTGCTAGTGGCCGAGAGACTGGAAACACCATATATTTT
-	TRBV3-1/TRBV3-2	TRBD2	TRBJ2-3	13	CASSHAGRDTQYF	TGTGCCAGCAGCCATGCCGGGAGGGATACGCAGTATTTT
-	TRBV5-4	TRBD2	TRBJ2-1	15	CASSTLAGGWNEQFF	TGTGCCAGCAGCACCCTAGCGGGGGGGTGGAATGAGCAGTTCTTC
few	TRBV5-1	-	TRBJ2-3	14	CASSLEGVTDTQYF	TGCGCCAGCAGCTTGGAAGGGGTCACAGATACGCAGTATTTT
-	TRBV14	-	TRBJ1-4	17	CASSQDLWSGSNEKLFF	TGTGCCAGCAGCCAAGATTTGTGGAGCGGGTCTAATGAAAAACTGTTTTTT
-	TRBV28	-	TRBJ2-3	16	CASSFSEGFGADTQYF	TGTGCCAGCAGTTTCAGCGAGGGTTTTGGGGCAGATACGCAGTATTTT
few	TRBV6-4	-	TRBJ2-3	14	CASSDSGAQDTQYF	TGTGCCAGCAGTGACTCGGGGGCGCAAGATACGCAGTATTTT
-	TRBV5-1	TRBD1	TRBJ2-7	15	CASSLSGGPTYEQYF	TGCGCCAGCAGCTTATCAGGGGGACCCACCTACGAGCAGTACTTC
-	TRBV19	TRBD2	TRBJ2-2	16	CASSRSGGAKTGELFF	TGTGCCAGTAGCCGCAGCGGGGGGGCGAAAACCGGGGAGCTGTTTTTT
-	TRBV7-2	TRBD2	TRBJ2-2	15	CASSLSGGRTGELFF	TGTGCCAGCAGCCTTAGCGGGGGCCGGACCGGGGAGCTGTTTTTT
-	TRBV28	-	TRBJ2-7	17	CASSLFGGSGGKYEQYF	TGTGCCAGCAGTTTGTTTGGGGGGTCAGGGGGGAAGTACGAGCAGTACTTC
-	TRBV14	TRBD1	TRBJ1-2	14	CASSLQGHGAGYTF	TGTGCCAGCAGCCTACAGGGGCATGGAGCTGGCTACACCTTC
-	TRBV20-1	TRBD2	TRBJ2-3	16	CSASPPGLANRDTQYF	TGCAGTGCTAGTCCGCCCGGACTAGCGAACCGGGATACGCAGTATTTT
few	TRBV11-2	TRBD1	TRBJ1-1	15	CASSRRWTGNTEAFF	TGTGCCAGCAGCCGACGGTGGACAGGGAACACTGAAGCTTTCTTT
-	TRBV2	-	TRBJ2-5	14	CASSHPGTEETQYF	TGTGCCAGCAGTCATCCGGGGACTGAAGAGACCCAGTACTTC
-	TRBV6-5	TRBD1	TRBJ2-1	15	CASRAGGNIHNEQFF	TGTGCCAGCAGGGCAGGGGGAAATATTCACAATGAGCAGTTCTTC
-	TRBV7-2	-	TRBJ1-2	15	CASSPSRGTIDGYTF	TGTGCCAGCAGCCCCTCAAGGGGGACTATAGATGGCTACACCTTC
-	TRBV3-1/TRBV3-2	TRBD1	TRBJ2-5	14	CASSRQGAGETQYF	TGTGCCAGCAGCCGACAGGGGGCTGGGGAGACCCAGTACTTC
once	TRBV7-2	-	TRBJ2-3	16	CASSLVFGLNTDTQYF	TGTGCCAGCAGCTTAGTGTTCGGACTTAACACAGATACGCAGTATTTT
-	TRBV7-9	TRBD1	TRBJ1-2	13	CASSDRDRGSYTF	TGTGCCAGCAGCGACCGGGACAGGGGAAGCTACACCTTC
-	TRBV12-3/TRBV12-4	-	TRBJ1-2	13	CASSPGHSYGYTF	TGTGCCAGCAGCCCAGGTCACAGCTATGGCTACACCTTC